This T cell receptor (beta chain) was identified during a study of read filtering for tumor transcriptome and immune sequencing. As for the study in general: IR-seq gave about 3.5 to 10.27 million TCR reads per sample; RNA-seq gave roughly 75 to 1,300.

The library was built from about 400 ng RNA with molecular barcoded adaptors for alpha/delta and beta/gamma chains. One entry per CDR3 protein, called by TCRdb with MiXCR from the reads. The sample comprises roughly 93,000 distinct CDR3 sequences, around a fifth of which are singletons, and roughly an eighth rests with the top ten. Study-level points and caveats: About 82% of IR-seq clonotypes had a single read, yet these held roughly 3.3% of reads. Dropping single-read clonotypes raised IR-seq and RNA-seq shared-clonotype correlation. Even smaller IR-seq throughput identified most shared clonotypes.

CDR3 size: 15 residues. V gave up 7 bases and J gave up 3 bases; unmatched junction bases: 5. Germline-derived CDR1 and CDR2 are MDHEN and SYDVKM. This clonotype has a count of ten or more. The target antigen is unknown. Sequenced material: a population of CD138-negative cells sorted from bone marrow. The chain employs TRBV28 and TRBJ2-1; 11 bases are shared with TRBD2. This TCR came from a donor aged 40 or over with multiple myeloma. In DNA, the CDR3 is TGTGCCAGCACCTCGACTAGCGGGGACTACAATGAGCAGTTCTTC. Amino acid sequence: CASTSTSGDYNEQFF.